One sample yielded the 20 T cell receptor beta chains listed below, sequenced in a study of T cells in Graves' hyperthyroidism and ophthalmopathy. RNA transcripts provided the source from which TCR beta CDR3 regions were amplified. In the first-round RT-PCR of the TCR CDR3, the HTBI primer set was used. From the multiplex PCR reads, TCRdb called clonotypes with MiXCR, one entry per CDR3 protein. In the table there are 300,000 to 450,000 distinct CDR3 sequences, about 15% of which are singletons. Sequencing input: blood. These receptors all stem from a woman aged 25 to 39 with Graves' ophthalmopathy.

This clonotype turned up a few times. This rearrangement joins TRBV20-1 to TRBJ1-6, with D possibly matching TRBD1 (6 bases). CDR1 is DFQATT and CDR2 is SNEGSKA in the germline V gene (reference sequence). CDR3 length equals 13 residues. Trimming cost V 3 bases and J 7 bases, with 10 bases left between them. DNA of the CDR3: TGCAGTGCTAGTCCAGGGGAGAATTCACCCCTCCACTTT. It is translated as CSASPGENSPLHF.

This clonotype has a handful of counts. The chain joins TRBV12-3 or TRBV12-4 to TRBJ2-3; 7 bases line up with TRBD1. The CDR3 runs to 14 residues. Losses at the gene ends were 5 bases for V and 6 bases for J; bases not matched to a gene: 8. CDR3 sequence reads: CASSKGQRRDTQYF. For the CDR3, the DNA is TGTGCCAGCAGTAAGGGACAGAGACGCGATACGCAGTATTTT.

The table lists this clonotype with many counts. This chain connects TRBV4-2 to TRBJ2-3; D unresolved. V was shortened by 0 bases and J by 0 bases, with 7 bases between the two germline ends. The CDR3 is 15 residues long. Germline-derived CDR1 and CDR2 are LGHNA and YNFKEQ. The CDR3 nucleotides are TGTGCCAGCAGCCAAGACAGCCGTAGCACAGATACGCAGTATTTT. Amino acids: CASSQDSRSTDTQYF.

Only a few counts were recorded for this clonotype. This sequence joins TRBV15 and TRBJ1-6; D remains ambiguous. Germline loops: CDR1 LNHNV, CDR2 YYDKDF (reference sequence). CDR3 length: 16 residues. Trimming left V 4 bases short and J 6 bases short, with 16 bases between. CDR3 DNA sequence: TGTGCCACCAGCACAGGAACGCTCCGAACTAATTCACCCCTCCACTTT. It yields the protein CATSTGTLRTNSPLHF.

This clonotype came up many times. The chain uses TRBV2 and TRBJ2-1, with 8 nucleotides matching TRBD1. The CDR3 extends over 14 amino acids. Germline V gives CDR1 SNHLY, CDR2 FYNNEI. V dropped 2 bases and J dropped 7; count of bases not matched to a gene: 4. The CDR3 reads CASSERDRRNEQFF. CDR3 sequence (DNA): TGTGCCAGCAGTGAAAGGGACAGGAGGAATGAGCAGTTCTTC.

This clonotype has ten or more counts. V gene TRBV25-1 combines with J gene TRBJ2-2, with TRBD2 identical over 7 bases. Trimming removed 4 bases from V and 3 bases from J; junction bases left unmatched: 2. The CDR3 consists of 14 residues. Germline V CDR1 and CDR2: MGHDK, SYGVNS. The CDR3 here is CASSVLADTGELFF. The CDR3 region has the DNA TGTGCCAGCAGTGTCCTAGCGGACACCGGGGAGCTGTTTTTT.

This chain uses TRBV11-2 with TRBJ2-1; 12 positions agree with TRBD2. The CDR3 contains 19 residues. Germline assignment: CDR1 SGHAT and CDR2 FQNNGV. V was pared by 2 bases and J by 1 base, with 9 bases of the junction left unmatched. The CDR3 DNA follows: TGTGCCAGCAGCTTAATACCCGACACTAGCGGGGGGTCCTACAATGAGCAGTTCTTC. The encoded protein is CASSLIPDTSGGSYNEQFF.

This clonotype turned up a few times. This rearrangement joins TRBV14 to TRBJ2-5; TRBD2 aligns across 8 bases. The CDR3 spans 16 residues. Germline CDR1 reads SGHDN; CDR2 reads FVKESK. After removal of 1 base from V and 2 bases from J, the junction contained 6 bases not matched to a gene. The DNA of the CDR3 is TGTGCCAGCAGCCAAGTTGGACTAGCTTATCAAGAGACCCAGTACTTC. Protein: CASSQVGLAYQETQYF.

This clonotype was counted only a few times. V is TRBV20-1 and J is TRBJ2-1; possibly TRBD1 for D (5 bases). The CDR3 runs 14 residues. Between the trimmed V and J ends, which lost 0 bases and 6 bases, there was a span of 12 bases. Per germline, CDR1 DFQATT and CDR2 SNEGSKA (reference sequence). In DNA, the CDR3 is TGCAGTGCTAGAGATGGGGCTGCCAGCAATGAGCAGTTCTTC. This sequence encodes CSARDGAASNEQFF.

V gene TRBV6-2 or TRBV6-3 combines with J gene TRBJ1-2; tentative D call: TRBD1 (5 bases). The CDR3 runs 16 residues. V lost 0 bases to trimming and J lost 2 bases, with 13 bases between them. CDR1 and CDR2 from the germline V gene are MNHEY and SVGEGT. The CDR3 loop is CASSYSDTGLNYGYTF. CDR3 coding DNA: TGTGCCAGCAGTTACTCGGACACAGGTCTAAACTATGGCTACACCTTC.

This clonotype was found many times. This chain connects TRBV6-1 to TRBJ2-6, with a tentative D call TRBD1 (6 bases). Trimming removed 5 bases at V and 2 bases at J, with 16 bases between. The germline gives CDR1 MNHNS, CDR2 SASEGT. The CDR3 is made up of 17 amino acids. The CDR3 DNA sequence: TGTGCCAGCAGTTCCGCCCGGGACACAACTGGGGCCAACGTCCTGACTTTC. Translating gives CASSSARDTTGANVLTF.

This clonotype was recorded a few times. The chain carries TRBV27 and TRBJ2-5, with D perhaps matching TRBD1 (6 bases). Trimming left V 1 base short and J 4 bases short, with 19 bases between. Per germline, CDR1 MNHEY and CDR2 SMNVEV (reference sequence). There are 17 residues in the CDR3. CDR3 nucleotide sequence: TGTGCCAGCAGTTTATTTATGCCAGGGGATGTCGGAGAGACCCAGTACTTC. It codes for CASSLFMPGDVGETQYF.

This clonotype appeared a few times. This chain uses TRBV5-1 with TRBJ2-4; D is unresolved. Germline CDR1 and CDR2: SGHRS and YFSETQ. Trimming left V 0 bases short and J 0 bases short, with 7 bases between. This CDR3 has 15 amino acids. CDR3 amino acids: CASSLADIAKNIQYF. The CDR3 DNA sequence: TGCGCCAGCAGCTTGGCGGATATAGCCAAAAACATTCAGTACTTC.

At least ten counts were recorded for this clonotype. This chain connects TRBV28 to TRBJ1-2; 9 nucleotides line up with TRBD1. There are 19 residues in the CDR3. Germline V lookup: CDR1 MDHEN, CDR2 SYDVKM. V shed 1 base and J 3 bases; nucleotides not matched to a gene: 15. The CDR3 DNA is TGTGCCAGCAGTTTATTTTGGGGACAGGGTGGATATAGGGACTATGGCTACACCTTC. Protein: CASSLFWGQGGYRDYGYTF.

This clonotype was recorded at least ten times. The chain carries TRBV11-2 and TRBJ1-4; D might be TRBD1 (5 bases). Looked up from germline, CDR1 is SGHAT and CDR2 is FQNNGV. Trimming removed 4 bases from V and 0 bases from J, with 15 bases in between. The CDR3 has 17 residues. CDR3 sequence (DNA): TGTGCCAGCAGCTCCTTCCGGGGGTCTGCAACTAATGAAAAACTGTTTTTT. Its protein is CASSSFRGSATNEKLFF.

The sample holds a few counts of this clonotype. V and J are TRBV7-9 and TRBJ2-2; 10 bases match TRBD1. The CDR3 is made up of 16 amino acids. Germline V lookup: CDR1 SEHNR, CDR2 FQNEAQ (reference sequence). Germline trimming cut 5 bases from V and 4 bases from J; bases unmatched to any gene: 7. CDR3 residues: CASSPGQGVGTGELFF. The CDR3 DNA reads TGTGCCAGCAGCCCTGGACAGGGGGTCGGCACCGGGGAGCTGTTTTTT.

This clonotype was counted only a few times. This chain links TRBV7-9 with TRBJ1-2; a possible D gene is TRBD1 (6 bases). Germline V gene sequence: CDR1 SEHNR, CDR2 FQNEAQ (reference sequence). CDR3 length: 13 residues. The V end was cut by 5 bases, the J end by 0 bases, with 7 bases between. The CDR3 sequence: CASSRGPNYGYTF. CDR3 sequence (DNA): TGTGCCAGCAGCCGGGGGCCTAACTATGGCTACACCTTC.

This clonotype was counted ten times or more. The chain employs TRBV30 and TRBJ2-3; TRBD1 aligns across 7 bases. Germline trimming cut 3 bases from V and 2 bases from J; bases unmatched to any gene: 8. The germline V gene has CDR1 GTSNPN and CDR2 SVGIG (reference sequence). CDR3 size: 15 residues. CDR3 amino acids: CAWRGKGTATDTQYF. The CDR3, as DNA: TGTGCCTGGAGAGGGAAGGGGACAGCCACAGATACGCAGTATTTT.

This clonotype came up many times. The genes are TRBV6-2 or TRBV6-3 and TRBJ2-2, with D hard to call. With 0 bases removed from V and 3 bases from J, the gap between germline ends came to 11 bases. CDR1 is MNHEY, CDR2 SVGEGT, per germline. The length of the CDR3 is 16 residues. CDR3 nucleotides: TGTGCCAGCAGTTACTCCAGCGTCGAGGACACCGGGGAGCTGTTTTTT. Its translation: CASSYSSVEDTGELFF.

This clonotype was picked up many times. V gene TRBV24-1 combines with J gene TRBJ2-1; D gene uncertain. The ends were cut back, 5 bases at V and 5 bases at J, with 12 bases in the middle. Germline values: CDR1 KGHDR, CDR2 SFDVKD. CDR3 length: 14 amino acids. The CDR3 sequence: CATSVGWGNNEQFF. The CDR3 nucleotides read TGTGCCACCAGTGTGGGCTGGGGAAACAATGAGCAGTTCTTC.